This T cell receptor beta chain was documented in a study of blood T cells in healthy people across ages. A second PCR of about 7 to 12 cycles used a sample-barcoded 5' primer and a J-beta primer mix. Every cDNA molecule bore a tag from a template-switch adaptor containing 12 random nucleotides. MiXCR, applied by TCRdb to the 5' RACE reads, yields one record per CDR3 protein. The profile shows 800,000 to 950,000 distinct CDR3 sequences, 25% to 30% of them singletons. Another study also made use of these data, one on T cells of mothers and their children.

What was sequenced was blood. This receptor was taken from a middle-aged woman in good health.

The CDR3 region is CASSRTGPRNQPQHF. CDR3 nucleotides: TGTGCCAGCAGCCGCACAGGGCCTCGCAATCAGCCCCAGCATTTT. The chain carries TRBV6-2 or TRBV6-3 and TRBJ1-5; TRBD1 is a possible D gene (6 bases). Trimming took 6 bases from V and 2 from J, leaving 14 bases between them. Germline V gives CDR1 MNHEY, CDR2 SVGEGT. The CDR3 extends over 15 amino acids.